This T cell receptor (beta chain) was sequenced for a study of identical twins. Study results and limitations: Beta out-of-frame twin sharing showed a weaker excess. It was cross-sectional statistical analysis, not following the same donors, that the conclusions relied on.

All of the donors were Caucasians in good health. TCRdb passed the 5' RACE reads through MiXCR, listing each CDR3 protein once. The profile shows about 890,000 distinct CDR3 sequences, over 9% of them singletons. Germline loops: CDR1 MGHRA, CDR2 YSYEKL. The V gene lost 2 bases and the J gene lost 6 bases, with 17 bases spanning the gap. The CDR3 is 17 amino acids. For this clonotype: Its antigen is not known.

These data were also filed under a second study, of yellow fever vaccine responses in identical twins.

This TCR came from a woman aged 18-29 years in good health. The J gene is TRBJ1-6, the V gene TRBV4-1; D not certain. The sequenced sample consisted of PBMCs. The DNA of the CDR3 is TGCGCCAGCAGCCAAAGTGGCTTCACCCGTGGTAATTCACCCCTCCACTTT. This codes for CASSQSGFTRGNSPLHF.